The entry that follows covers one T cell receptor (beta chain) sequence. Its antigen is as yet unknown. Sample treatment: approximately 9-day PBMC culture with coronavirus spike peptide pools or control peptides (ViraFEST assay). The ViraFEST method relied on peptide pools to expand antigen-specific T cells, followed by TCR sequencing. These data belong to a study of vaccination and CD4 T cells after COVID-19. The Oncomine TCR Beta short-read assay was applied to DNA of cultured CD4+ T cells. Using its own MiXCR run on the PCR reads, TCRdb lists one record per CDR3 protein. The sample holds 11,000 or so distinct CDR3 sequences, 35% to 50% seen once. This clonotype was obtained from a human donor who had recovered from COVID-19. Sequencing used CD4+ T cells from blood, cultured in vitro.

CDR3 residues: CASRLGQGIDQPQHF. In nucleotides, the CDR3 is TGTGCCAGCAGGCTGGGACAGGGGATCGATCAGCCCCAGCATTTT. The V and J genes are TRBV12-3 or TRBV12-4 and TRBJ1-5, with 10 nucleotides matching TRBD1. Trimming removed 6 bases from V and 5 bases from J; junction bases left unmatched: 7. The CDR3 sequence is 15 residues long.